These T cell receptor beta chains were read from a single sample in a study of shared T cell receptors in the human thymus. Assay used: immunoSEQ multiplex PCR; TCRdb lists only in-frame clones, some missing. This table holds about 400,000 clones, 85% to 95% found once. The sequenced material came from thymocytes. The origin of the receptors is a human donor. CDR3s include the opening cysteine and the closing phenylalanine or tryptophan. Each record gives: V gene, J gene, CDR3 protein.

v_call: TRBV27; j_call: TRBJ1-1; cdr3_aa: CASSPTLGRRVRGFF
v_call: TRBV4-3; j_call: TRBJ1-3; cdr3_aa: CASSHRRDPNRNTIYF
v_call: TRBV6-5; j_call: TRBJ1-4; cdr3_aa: CASSYSPTGPQRGLFF
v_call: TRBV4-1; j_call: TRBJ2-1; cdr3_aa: CASSPTSGSLSYNEQFF
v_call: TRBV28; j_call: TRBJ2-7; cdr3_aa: CASSSRTVPREQYF
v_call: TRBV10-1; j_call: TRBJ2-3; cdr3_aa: CASSETGGVSGRPTSTDTQYF
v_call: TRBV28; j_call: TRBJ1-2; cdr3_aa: CASSRSGLRNGYTF
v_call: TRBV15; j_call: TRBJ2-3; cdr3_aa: CATSFPGQAYTDTQYF
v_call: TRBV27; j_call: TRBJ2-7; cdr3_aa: CASSCLHSYEQYF
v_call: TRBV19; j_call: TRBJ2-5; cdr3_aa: CASRAGETQYF